One T cell receptor beta chain is described in this entry. Its antigen is not known. Libraries were prepared by immunoSEQ multiplex PCR; TCRdb keeps only in-frame clonotypes and omits some of them. The data contain approximately 97,000 clones, roughly 95% of them seen just once; the ten biggest clones take up under 3.5%. The data are from a study of T cells in pancreatic ductal adenocarcinoma. Selected pancreatic ductal adenocarcinoma patients had undergone surgery without neoadjuvant therapy. Germline-derived CDR1 and CDR2 are SGHTA and FQGNSA. Between the trimmed V and J ends, which lost 3 bases and 0 bases, there was a span of 15 bases. CDR3 length equals 16 residues. General study results and limits: Tumor-versus-blood clonality comparisons may be biased toward lower tumor diversity. Tumor and blood clonality did not differ significantly, about 0.11 versus 0.066. Unique clonotypes were roughly 8-fold more numerous in blood than in tumor.

The sequence was obtained from a human donor with pancreatic ductal adenocarcinoma. The material sequenced was PBMCs. The V and J genes are TRBV7-2 and TRBJ2-7, with a weak D call TRBD1 (7 bases). The CDR3 DNA reads TGTGCCAGCAGCTTTGATGCGGAGGGGGCCTCCTACGAGCAGTACTTC. It yields the protein CASSFDAEGASYEQYF.